The rows below give T cell receptor beta chains drawn from one sample of a study of blood T cell repertoires in COVID-19. The protocol was immunoSEQ multiplex PCR, while the TCRdb copy is restricted to in-frame clones and leaves out a portion. The sample consists of more than 350,000 clones, 85% to 90% of them appearing once. Sequencing was carried out using PBMCs or T cells enriched from blood (not recorded which). The receptors derive from a woman aged 50 to 65 who had recovered from COVID-19. CDR3s include the opening cysteine and the closing phenylalanine or tryptophan. The order of the fields is D gene, V gene, clone size, J gene, CDR3 DNA, CDR3 protein. D genes are given only for firm matches. Rows may omit the clone size; those that give it use once, few, many or a size class.

TRBD1	TRBV18	-	TRBJ2-7	TGTGCCAGCTCACCCGGGACAGGGGCTATCTTCTACGAGCAGTACTTC	CASSPGTGAIFYEQYF
TRBD2	TRBV5-1	few	TRBJ2-2	TGCGCCAGCAGCCCGTTGGGACTAGCGGGGGGGGCGAACACCGGGGAGCTGTTTTTT	CASSPLGLAGGANTGELFF
-	TRBV3-1/TRBV3-2	-	TRBJ1-3	TGTGCCAGCAGCCCCACTTTTAGCTCTGGAAACACCATATATTTT	CASSPTFSSGNTIYF
TRBD1	TRBV5-3	-	TRBJ2-2	TGTGCCAGAAGCATCCCCTCCGGGACAGGGTATGGCACCGGGGAGCTGTTTTTT	CARSIPSGTGYGTGELFF
-	TRBV28	-	TRBJ1-2	TGTGCCAGCAGTTTACTGGGGGCCTATGGCTACACCTTC	CASSLLGAYGYTF
-	TRBV10-1	few	TRBJ1-5	TGCGCCAGCAGTGAGGCGGGGAATCAGCCCCAGCATTTT	CASSEAGNQPQHF
-	TRBV12-5	few	TRBJ1-2	TGTGCTAGTGGTTTGGATACAGGGAGAGGCTATGGCTACACCTTC	CASGLDTGRGYGYTF
TRBD1	TRBV11-2	-	TRBJ1-3	TGTGCCAGCAGCGGGGACAGGGCCTCTGGAAACACCATATATTTT	CASSGDRASGNTIYF
-	TRBV6-5	-	TRBJ1-1	TGTGCCAGCAGTATAAATAAGAGTTTGCTTGAAGCTTTCTTT	CASSINKSLLEAFF
-	TRBV19	-	TRBJ2-3	TGTGCCAGTGGTGGTTGGTCTACCAGGGCAGATACGCAGTATTTT	CASGGWSTRADTQYF
-	TRBV28	-	TRBJ1-2	TGTGCCAGCAGTTTATGGGACAGAGGAGTACGTTACACCTTC	CASSLWDRGVRYTF
-	TRBV27	-	TRBJ2-7	TGTGCCAGCAGTTTTGCAGGGGTAACCAGCTACGAGCAGTACTTC	CASSFAGVTSYEQYF
-	TRBV7-2	-	TRBJ1-2	TGTGCCAGCAGCTTACCGAAGACACCCCCCTACACCTTC	CASSLPKTPPYTF
-	TRBV3-1/TRBV3-2	-	TRBJ1-4	TGTGCCAGCAGCCAAGGACGAGGTGAGGAAAAACTGTTTTTT	CASSQGRGEEKLFF
TRBD1	TRBV7-9	-	TRBJ2-1	TGTGCCAGCAGCCGAAACAGGGGGAAGTACAATGAGCAGTTCTTC	CASSRNRGKYNEQFF
-	TRBV19	-	TRBJ1-4	TGTGCCAGTACTAAGGAGTATAATGAAAAACTGTTTTTT	CASTKEYNEKLFF
-	TRBV19	-	TRBJ2-2	TGTGCCAGTAGTAAGGACTATTACACCGGGGAGCTGTTTTTT	CASSKDYYTGELFF
-	TRBV6-5	-	TRBJ1-6	TGTGCCAGCAGCCAAACCCAGGGAAATAATTCACCCCTCCACTTT	CASSQTQGNNSPLHF
TRBD1	TRBV5-1	-	TRBJ2-7	TGCGCCAGCAGCTTGGTGGGACAGGAGGCTCTAGGTAGGTCCTACGAGCAGTACTTC	CASSLVGQEALGRSYEQYF
-	TRBV23-1	-	TRBJ1-6	TGCGCCAGCAGTCCTACGGTCCTTAATTCACCCCTCCACTTT	CASSPTVLNSPLHF
-	TRBV3-1/TRBV3-2	-	TRBJ2-3	TGTGCCAGCAGCAGAGGAGTTTGGGGAGGAAGGTCCACAGATACGCAGTATTTT	CASSRGVWGGRSTDTQYF
-	TRBV7-9	-	TRBJ2-3	TGTGCCAGCAGCCAGAGTGGCGGTTCCACAGATACGCAGTATTTT	CASSQSGGSTDTQYF